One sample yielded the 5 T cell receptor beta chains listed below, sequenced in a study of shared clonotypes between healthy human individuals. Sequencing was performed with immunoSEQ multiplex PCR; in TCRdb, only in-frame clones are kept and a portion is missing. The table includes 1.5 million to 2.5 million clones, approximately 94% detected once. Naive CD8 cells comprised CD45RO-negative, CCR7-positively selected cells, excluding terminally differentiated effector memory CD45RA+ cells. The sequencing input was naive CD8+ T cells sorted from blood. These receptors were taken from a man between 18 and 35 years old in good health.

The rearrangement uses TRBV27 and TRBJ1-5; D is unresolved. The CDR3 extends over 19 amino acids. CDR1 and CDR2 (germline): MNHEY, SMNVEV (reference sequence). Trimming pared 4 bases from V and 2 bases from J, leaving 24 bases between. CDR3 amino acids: CASSSVGRERSIGNQPQHF. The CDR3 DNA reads TGTGCCAGCAGTTCGGTTGGCCGGGAAAGATCTATTGGCAATCAGCCCCAGCATTTT.

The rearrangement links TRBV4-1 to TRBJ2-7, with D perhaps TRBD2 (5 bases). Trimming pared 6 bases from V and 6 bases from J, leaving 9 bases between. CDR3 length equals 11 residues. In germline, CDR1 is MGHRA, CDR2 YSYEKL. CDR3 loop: CASSVGSEQYF. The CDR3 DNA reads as TGCGCCAGCAGTGTGGGGAGCGAGCAGTACTTC.

This CDR3 is CASSWGWGKEQYF. As DNA, the CDR3 is TGTGCCAGCAGTTGGGGTTGGGGTAAAGAGCAGTACTTC. The gene calls are TRBV27 and TRBJ2-7; D not resolved. This CDR3 comprises 13 residues. Germline V gives CDR1 MNHEY, CDR2 SMNVEV (reference sequence). Deletions cut 4 bases from V and 7 bases from J, with 14 bases between.

The CDR3 sequence is CASSQDPLAGELVYEQYF. The CDR3 bases are TGCGCCAGCAGCCAAGATCCACTAGCGGGGGAACTAGTCTACGAGCAGTACTTC. This chain links TRBV4-1 with TRBJ2-7, with 11 bases identical to TRBD2. V shed 0 bases, J shed 3 bases, and the junction held 10 bases outside the gene matches. Germline V gene lookup returns CDR1 MGHRA and CDR2 YSYEKL. The CDR3 has 18 residues.

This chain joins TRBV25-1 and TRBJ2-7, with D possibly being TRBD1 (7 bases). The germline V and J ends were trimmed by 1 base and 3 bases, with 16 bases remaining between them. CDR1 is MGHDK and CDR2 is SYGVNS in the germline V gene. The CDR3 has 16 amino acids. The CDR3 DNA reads TGTGCCAGCAGTGAATTAGGGCAGGGGGGCAGCTACGAGCAGTACTTC. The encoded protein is CASSELGQGGSYEQYF.